These 31 T cell receptor beta chains were all obtained from the same sample, sequenced in a study of CD8 T cells in ankylosing spondylitis. Overall study results and limits: A motif in TCR beta, a set of under ten highly homologous variants, appeared characteristic of ankylosing spondylitis blood.

TCRdb called the 5' RACE reads again in MiXCR, with one record for every CDR3 protein. This table has about 220,000 distinct CDR3 sequences, around 17% appearing once. Their target antigens are unknown. Sequencing used blood, either unsorted or a sorted T cell fraction (not recorded which). These receptors originate from a male donor with ankylosing spondylitis.

The V gene is TRBV15, the J gene TRBJ1-1; possibly TRBD1 for D (6 bases). V was pared by 1 base and J by 4 bases, with 13 bases between. This CDR3 is built from 15 residues. Germline-derived CDR1 and CDR2 are LNHNV and YYDKDF (reference sequence). CDR3 amino acids: CATSRALSGVTEAFF. In DNA form, the CDR3 reads TGTGCCACCAGCAGAGCTCTTTCAGGGGTCACTGAAGCTTTCTTT.

This clonotype was detected a few times. The V and J genes are TRBV7-9 and TRBJ2-3; 7 bases map to TRBD2. CDR1 is SEHNR and CDR2 is FQNEAQ in the germline V gene (reference sequence). This CDR3 has 14 residues. Germline trimming cut 5 bases from V and 6 bases from J; bases unmatched to any gene: 8. For the CDR3, the DNA is TGTGCCAGCAGCCCCGGCGGGGGTGGGGATACGCAGTATTTT. Its protein is CASSPGGGGDTQYF.

This chain uses TRBV4-1 with TRBJ2-4, with 13 bases fitting TRBD2. Germline CDR1 and CDR2: MGHRA and YSYEKL. With 1 base clipped from V and 2 bases from J, the junction kept 5 bases outside the gene matches. The CDR3 spans 18 residues. CDR3 residues: CASSQGPGTSGTKNIQYF. The CDR3 DNA is TGCGCCAGCAGCCAAGGTCCCGGGACTAGCGGGACCAAAAACATTCAGTACTTC.

The sample holds a few counts of this clonotype. The rearrangement links TRBV27 to TRBJ1-1, with D unclear. The germline V gene encodes CDR1 MNHEY and CDR2 SMNVEV (reference sequence). CDR3 length: 13 amino acids. The V gene lost 4 bases and the J gene lost 0 bases, with 6 bases spanning the gap. This chain's CDR3 is CASSSSLNTEAFF. As DNA, the CDR3 is TGTGCCAGCAGTTCTAGTTTGAACACTGAAGCTTTCTTT.

This clonotype has more than one count but fewer than ten. V gene TRBV6-1 combines with J gene TRBJ2-3; TRBD2 agrees at 11 bases. Trimming cost V 5 bases and J 2 bases; bases outside gene matches: 6. This CDR3 region has 16 residues. Per germline, CDR1 MNHNS and CDR2 SASEGT. The chain's CDR3 is CASSPRLAGSTDTQYF. CDR3 nucleotide sequence: TGTGCCAGCAGTCCCAGACTAGCGGGATCCACAGATACGCAGTATTTT.

This clonotype was observed many times. The chain has TRBV20-1 and TRBJ2-1, with D tentatively TRBD2 (6 bases). This CDR3 comprises 12 residues. Germline lookup yields CDR1 DFQATT and CDR2 SNEGSKA (reference sequence). V was pared by 3 bases and J by 15 bases, with 18 bases between. In DNA, the CDR3 is TGCAGTGCTAGGCAGGAGGGGCGACCCGTGTTCTTC. This translates into CSARQEGRPVFF.

The genes are TRBV27 and TRBJ2-7; D gene uncertain. Per germline, CDR1 MNHEY and CDR2 SMNVEV (reference sequence). The V gene lost 0 bases and the J gene lost 5 bases, with 8 bases spanning the gap. The CDR3 sequence is 13 residues long. CDR3 nucleotide sequence: TGTGCCAGCAGTTTATCGACCGCACACGAGCAGTACTTC. It is translated as CASSLSTAHEQYF.

This clonotype was detected only a few times. V usage is TRBV4-3 and J usage is TRBJ2-3, with 7 bases lining up with TRBD2. The CDR3 consists of 16 residues. CDR1 LGHNA and CDR2 YSLEER come from the germline V gene. The trim removed 4 bases at V and 3 bases at J, leaving 10 bases unmatched. The CDR3 nucleotides read TGCGCCAGCAGCCCTCGGGACTACCACGGAACAGATACGCAGTATTTT. Its translation is CASSPRDYHGTDTQYF.

This chain links TRBV12-3 or TRBV12-4 with TRBJ2-7, with 11 bases lining up with TRBD1. The length of the CDR3 is 15 residues. J was trimmed by 3 bases and V by 6 bases; bases with no gene match: 7. CDR3 amino acids: CASSAWGTGGYEQYF. The DNA of the CDR3 is TGTGCCAGCAGCGCGTGGGGGACAGGGGGCTACGAGCAGTACTTC.

V is TRBV7-8 and J is TRBJ2-1; 12 nucleotides match TRBD2. Losses at the gene ends were 5 bases for V and 6 bases for J; bases not matched to a gene: 8. The CDR3 runs 16 residues. Germline V lookup: CDR1 SGHVS, CDR2 FQNEAQ. The chain's CDR3 is CASSPWTSGTANEQFF. The CDR3 nucleotides read TGTGCCAGCAGCCCGTGGACTAGCGGGACGGCCAATGAGCAGTTCTTC.

J is TRBJ1-1 and V is TRBV20-1; possibly TRBD1 for D (5 bases). Germline CDR1 DFQATT, CDR2 SNEGSKA (reference sequence). V lost 5 bases and J 1 base, leaving 14 bases between the germline ends. This CDR3 has 14 residues. The CDR3: CSAWGLVSNTEAFF. CDR3 nucleotides: TGCAGTGCTTGGGGACTTGTTTCGAACACTGAAGCTTTCTTT.

V is TRBV30 and J is TRBJ2-3, with TRBD2 matching 8 bases. The trim removed 5 bases at V and 3 bases at J, leaving 13 bases unmatched. CDR3 length: 16 residues. Per the germline V gene, CDR1 is GTSNPN and CDR2 is SVGIG (reference sequence). The DNA for the CDR3 is TGTGCCTGGCTTGAGGCGGGAGGTATAGCTACAGATACGCAGTATTTT. Its translation is CAWLEAGGIATDTQYF.

This clonotype was seen a handful of times. The genes are TRBV4-1 and TRBJ1-1; D not resolved. The V gene's germline CDR1 is MGHRA and CDR2 YSYEKL. V gave up 1 base and J gave up 0 bases, with 9 bases separating them. The CDR3 loop spans 15 amino acids. CDR3 bases: TGCGCCAGCAGCCAAGCGGAGTACATGAACACTGAAGCTTTCTTT. Translation gives CASSQAEYMNTEAFF.

This sequence joins TRBV7-9 and TRBJ2-5, with 8 bases that match TRBD2. The CDR3 extends over 16 amino acids. The V gene's germline CDR1 is SEHNR and CDR2 FQNEAQ (reference sequence). V lost 3 bases, J lost 4 bases, and 10 bases stayed unmatched. The CDR3 bases are TGTGCCAGCAGCTTCCCGTCAGCGGGAGTAGGAGAGACCCAGTACTTC. Encoded protein: CASSFPSAGVGETQYF.

The V gene is TRBV7-3, the J gene TRBJ1-5; TRBD1 is a possible D gene (5 bases). The CDR3 extends over 15 amino acids. The V end lost 0 bases, the J end lost 2 bases, and 8 bases lay between the germline ends. Germline V CDR1 and CDR2: SGHTA, FQGTGA. CDR3 in DNA: TGTGCCAGCAGCTTAACGGCGGGGGGCAATCAGCCCCAGCATTTT. Translating gives CASSLTAGGNQPQHF.

The chain links TRBV6-5 to TRBJ1-3; TRBD1 is a possible D gene (5 bases). CDR3 length equals 17 residues. The germline gives CDR1 MNHEY, CDR2 SVGAGI. Deletions cut 2 bases from V and 3 bases from J, with 17 bases between. The CDR3 DNA reads TGTGCCAGCAGTTACATTTACGGGGGAGAAGTTGGAAACACCATATATTTT. Amino acid sequence: CASSYIYGGEVGNTIYF.

This clonotype appeared many times. The genes are TRBV28 and TRBJ1-1; D gene uncertain. Trimming took 5 bases from V and 11 from J, leaving 18 bases between them. Germline V CDR1 and CDR2: MDHEN, SYDVKM. The CDR3 runs to 13 residues. The CDR3 DNA sequence: TGTGCCAGCAGTCCACCGAGCCACCCCTCGGCTTTCTTT. Its protein product is CASSPPSHPSAFF.

This clonotype has a handful of counts. The chain uses TRBV5-6 and TRBJ2-1, with 12 bases lining up with TRBD2. The CDR3 runs 18 residues. The V gene's germline CDR1 is SGHDT and CDR2 YYEEEE. After removal of 0 bases from V and 1 base from J, the junction contained 5 bases not matched to a gene. In DNA form, the CDR3 reads TGTGCCAGCAGCTTGGAAGGGACTAGCGGGCGATCCTACAATGAGCAGTTCTTC. Amino acid sequence: CASSLEGTSGRSYNEQFF.

The rearrangement uses TRBV3-1 and TRBJ2-1; 7 bases are shared with TRBD2. The CDR3 consists of 16 residues. Trimming cost V 0 bases and J 3 bases; bases outside gene matches: 5. Looked up from germline, CDR1 is LGHDT and CDR2 is YNNKEL (reference sequence). CDR3 sequence (DNA): TGTGCCAGCAGCCAAGATCCAGCGGGAAGCTACAATGAGCAGTTCTTC. This translates into CASSQDPAGSYNEQFF.

This clonotype was seen only a few times. This chain connects TRBV7-9 to TRBJ2-1; 15 bases are shared with TRBD2. The CDR3 is 15 amino acids. V lost 5 bases, J lost 7 bases, and 3 bases stayed unmatched. CDR1 is SEHNR, CDR2 FQNEAQ, per germline (reference sequence). The CDR3 sequence: CASSQGTSGRNEQFF. CDR3 sequence (DNA): TGTGCCAGCAGCCAAGGGACTAGCGGGAGGAATGAGCAGTTCTTC.

This clonotype was found many times. The rearrangement links TRBV2 to TRBJ2-7; no definite D call. This CDR3 has 11 residues. V lost 8 bases and J lost 3, with 8 bases in between. Germline assignment: CDR1 SNHLY and CDR2 FYNNEI. The DNA for the CDR3 is TGTGCCAGCGTTACCAGCTACGAGCAGTACTTC. Its protein product is CASVTSYEQYF.

This clonotype has just a few counts. CDR3 loop: CASSYSTGGAPYEQYF. CDR3 sequence (DNA): TGTGCCAGCAGTTACTCAACCGGGGGGGCCCCCTACGAGCAGTACTTC. This sequence joins TRBV6-2 or TRBV6-3 and TRBJ2-7; 8 bases align to TRBD2. This CDR3 comprises 16 residues. The V and J ends lost 0 bases and 2 bases, in that order; junction bases with no gene match: 6. Germline CDR1 is MNHEY and CDR2 is SVGEGT.

This clonotype was seen repeatedly, ten times or more. This sequence joins TRBV29-1 and TRBJ2-3; perhaps TRBD2 as D (5 bases). Germline V CDR1 and CDR2: SQVTM, ANQGSEA. The germline V and J ends were trimmed by 7 bases and 1 base, with 12 bases remaining between them. The CDR3 has 13 residues. Here the CDR3 DNA reads TGCAGCGCCGACGGGGTGGGCACAGATACGCAGTATTTT. It encodes CSADGVGTDTQYF.

This chain links TRBV27 with TRBJ1-2, with D unclear. This CDR3 has 14 amino acids. V dropped 3 bases and J dropped 3 bases, with 11 bases sitting between them. Germline V CDR1 and CDR2: MNHEY, SMNVEV (reference sequence). The CDR3 reads CASSFGTGDYGYTF. The CDR3 DNA reads TGTGCCAGCAGTTTCGGCACTGGCGACTATGGCTACACCTTC.

The sample holds a few counts of this clonotype. V usage is TRBV9 and J usage is TRBJ1-2, with no clear D. The CDR3 is made up of 14 amino acids. Germline CDR1 is SGDLS and CDR2 is YYNGEE. Trimming pared 1 base from V and 1 base from J, leaving 8 bases between. CDR3 sequence (DNA): TGTGCCAGCAGCGTATCCCAGGATAACTATGGCTACACCTTC. Its translation is CASSVSQDNYGYTF. Filled out from reference TRBV9 and TRBJ1-2, the complete variable domain reads DSGVTQTPKHLITATGQRVTLRCSPRSGDLSVYWYQQSLDQGLQFLIQYYNGEERAKGNILERFSAQQFPDLHSELNLSSLELGDSALYFCASSVSQDNYGYTFGSGTRLTVV.

The V gene is TRBV7-9, the J gene TRBJ2-7; 11 bases agree with TRBD2. V shed 5 bases, J shed 2 bases, and the junction held 5 bases outside the gene matches. Germline lookup yields CDR1 SEHNR and CDR2 FQNEAQ (reference sequence). The CDR3 covers 15 residues. CDR3 residues: CASSPTSGSTYEQYF. Written as DNA, the CDR3 is TGTGCCAGCAGCCCCACTAGCGGGAGTACCTACGAGCAGTACTTC.

In DNA form, the CDR3 reads TGTGCCAGCAGTTTGGGGGTAGTGGGTGAGCAGTTCTTC. The encoded protein is CASSLGVVGEQFF. The chain carries TRBV12-3 or TRBV12-4 and TRBJ2-1, with D perhaps assigned TRBD1 or TRBD2 (5 bases each). The ends were cut back, 3 bases at V and 9 bases at J, with 12 bases in the middle. The CDR3 totals 13 residues.

The sample holds a few counts of this clonotype. In nucleotides, the CDR3 is TGTGCCAGCAGTGTTAGCGGGGGGGCCGGGAATGAGCAGTTCTTC. Encoded protein: CASSVSGGAGNEQFF. The rearrangement uses TRBV6-4 and TRBJ2-1; TRBD2 matches 11 bases. The V segment lost 4 bases and the J segment 7 bases; nucleotides outside the gene matches: 6. Germline CDR1 and CDR2: MRHNA and SNTAGT. The CDR3 is 15 residues long.

This clonotype was counted only a few times. The genes are TRBV7-8 and TRBJ2-5, with 7 bases matching TRBD2. This CDR3 is 15 amino acids long. Trimming removed 1 base from V and 5 bases from J; junction bases left unmatched: 7. The V gene's germline CDR1 is SGHVS and CDR2 FQNEAQ. The CDR3 protein is CASSLVSGGGETQYF. The CDR3 region has the DNA TGTGCCAGCAGCTTAGTGTCGGGAGGTGGTGAGACCCAGTACTTC.

This clonotype came up many times. CDR3 amino acids: CASSQDWASAYNEQFF. The CDR3 DNA reads as TGCGCCAGCAGCCAAGATTGGGCTAGCGCCTACAATGAGCAGTTCTTC. The V and J genes are TRBV4-3 and TRBJ2-1; D possibly corresponds to TRBD2 (6 bases). V was cut by 0 bases and J by 2 bases, with 11 bases left in between. CDR3 length equals 16 residues. The germline V gene encodes CDR1 LGHNA and CDR2 YSLEER.

The chain combines TRBV11-2 with TRBJ1-1; D not resolved. V lost 5 bases and J 0 bases, leaving 13 bases between the germline ends. This CDR3 has 15 residues. Germline assignment: CDR1 SGHAT and CDR2 FQNNGV. The CDR3, as DNA: TGTGCCAGCAGCCCCACGGTAGGGATGAACACTGAAGCTTTCTTT. This codes for CASSPTVGMNTEAFF.